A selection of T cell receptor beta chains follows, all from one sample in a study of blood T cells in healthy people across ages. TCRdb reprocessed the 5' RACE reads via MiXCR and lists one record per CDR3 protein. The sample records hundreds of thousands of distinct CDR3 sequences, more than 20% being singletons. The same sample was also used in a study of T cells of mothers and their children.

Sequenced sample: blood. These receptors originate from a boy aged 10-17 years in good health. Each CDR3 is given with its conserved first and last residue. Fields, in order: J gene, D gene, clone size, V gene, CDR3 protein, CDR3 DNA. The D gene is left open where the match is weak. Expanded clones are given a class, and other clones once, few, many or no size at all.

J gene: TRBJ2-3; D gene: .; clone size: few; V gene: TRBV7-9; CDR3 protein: CASSARQENVTDTQYF; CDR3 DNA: TGTGCCAGCAGCGCACGACAGGAAAATGTCACAGATACGCAGTATTTT
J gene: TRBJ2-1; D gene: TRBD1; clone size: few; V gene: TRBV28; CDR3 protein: CASSPTGESYNEQFF; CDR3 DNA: TGTGCCAGCAGCCCGACAGGGGAGTCCTACAATGAGCAGTTCTTC
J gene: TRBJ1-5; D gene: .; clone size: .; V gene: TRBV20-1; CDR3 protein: CSARGQGYNQPQHF; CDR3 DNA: TGCAGTGCTAGAGGTCAGGGGTACAATCAGCCCCAGCATTTT
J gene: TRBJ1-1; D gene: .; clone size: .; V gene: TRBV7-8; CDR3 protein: CASSLSSGLAAEAFF; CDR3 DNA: TGTGCCAGCAGCTTATCGAGTGGGCTTGCCGCTGAAGCTTTCTTT
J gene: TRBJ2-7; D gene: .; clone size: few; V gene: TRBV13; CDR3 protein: CASSRTQGATLLGEQYF; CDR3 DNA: TGTGCCAGCAGCCGCACTCAAGGGGCTACCCTTTTGGGTGAGCAGTACTTC
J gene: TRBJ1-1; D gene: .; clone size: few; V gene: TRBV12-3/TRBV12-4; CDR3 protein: CASSFQGRLNTEAFF; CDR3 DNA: TGTGCCAGCAGTTTCCAGGGGAGACTGAACACTGAAGCTTTCTTT
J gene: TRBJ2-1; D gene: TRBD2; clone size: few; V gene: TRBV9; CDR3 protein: CASSEGGRQEEQFF; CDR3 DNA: TGTGCCAGCAGCGAAGGCGGGAGGCAAGAGGAGCAGTTCTTC
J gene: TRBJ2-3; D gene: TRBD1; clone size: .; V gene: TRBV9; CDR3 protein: CANRGQSTDTQYF; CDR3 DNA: TGTGCCAACAGGGGACAGAGCACAGATACGCAGTATTTT
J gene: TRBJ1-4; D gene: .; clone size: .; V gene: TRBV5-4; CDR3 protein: CASSFGSRKNEKLFF; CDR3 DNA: TGTGCCAGCAGCTTTGGGAGCAGGAAGAATGAAAAACTGTTTTTT
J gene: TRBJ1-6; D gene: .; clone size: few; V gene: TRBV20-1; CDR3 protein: CSAYRAYNSPLHF; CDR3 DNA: TGCAGTGCTTACAGGGCGTATAATTCACCCCTCCACTTT
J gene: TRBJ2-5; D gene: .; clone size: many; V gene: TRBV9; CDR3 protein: CASSVEWEETQYF; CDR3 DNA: TGTGCCAGCAGCGTAGAATGGGAAGAGACCCAGTACTTC
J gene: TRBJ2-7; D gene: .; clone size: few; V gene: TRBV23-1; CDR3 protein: CASSQSANHEQYF; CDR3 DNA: TGCGCCAGCAGTCAATCGGCTAACCACGAGCAGTACTTC
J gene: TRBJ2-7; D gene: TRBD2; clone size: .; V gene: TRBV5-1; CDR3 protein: CASRGGWLAGYEQYF; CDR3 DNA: TGCGCCAGCAGGGGCGGCTGGCTAGCGGGCTACGAGCAGTACTTC
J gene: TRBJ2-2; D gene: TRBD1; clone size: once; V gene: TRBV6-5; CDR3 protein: CASSYGWGQADTGELFF; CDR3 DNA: TGTGCCAGCAGTTACGGGTGGGGACAGGCCGACACCGGGGAGCTGTTTTTT
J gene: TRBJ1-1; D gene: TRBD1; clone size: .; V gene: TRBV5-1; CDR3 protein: CASSARTGKATEAFF; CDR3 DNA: TGCGCCAGCAGCGCCAGGACAGGGAAGGCCACTGAAGCTTTCTTT
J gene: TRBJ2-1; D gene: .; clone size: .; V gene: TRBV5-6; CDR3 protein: CASSTRTDRSHNEQFF; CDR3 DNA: TGTGCCAGCAGCACTCGGACAGACCGGTCGCACAATGAGCAGTTCTTC
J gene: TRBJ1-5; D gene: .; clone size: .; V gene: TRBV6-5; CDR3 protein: CASSLQTNQPQHF; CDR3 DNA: TGTGCCAGCAGCCTCCAGACAAATCAGCCCCAGCATTTT
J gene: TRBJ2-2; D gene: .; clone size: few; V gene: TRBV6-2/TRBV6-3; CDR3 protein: CASTQSGELFF; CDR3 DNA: TGTGCCAGCACACAGAGCGGGGAGCTGTTTTTT
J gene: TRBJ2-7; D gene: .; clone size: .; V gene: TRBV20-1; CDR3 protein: CSASFGSLGYEQYF; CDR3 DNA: TGCAGTGCTAGTTTCGGCTCCCTAGGCTACGAGCAGTACTTC
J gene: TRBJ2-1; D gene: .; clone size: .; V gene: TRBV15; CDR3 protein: CATSRVGNNEQFF; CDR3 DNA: TGTGCCACCAGCAGAGTCGGTAACAATGAGCAGTTCTTC
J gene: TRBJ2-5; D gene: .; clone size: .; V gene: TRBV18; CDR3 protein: CASSPPASKETQYF; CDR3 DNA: TGTGCCAGCTCACCACCGGCGAGCAAAGAGACCCAGTACTTC
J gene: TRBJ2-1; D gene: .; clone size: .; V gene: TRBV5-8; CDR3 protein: CASSLRGMGYNEQFF; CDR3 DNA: TGTGCCAGCAGCTTGCGGGGGATGGGGTACAATGAGCAGTTCTTC
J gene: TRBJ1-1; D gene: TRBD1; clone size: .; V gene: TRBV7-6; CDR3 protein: CASSPDRLTEAFF; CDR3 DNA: TGTGCCAGCAGCCCGGACAGGCTCACTGAAGCTTTCTTT
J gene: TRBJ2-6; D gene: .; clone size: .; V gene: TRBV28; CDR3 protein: CASDTGVSGANVLTF; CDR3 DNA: TGTGCCAGCGACACGGGGGTCTCTGGGGCCAACGTCCTGACTTTC
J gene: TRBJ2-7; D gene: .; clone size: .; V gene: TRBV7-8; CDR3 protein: CASSLGYRDTPYEQYF; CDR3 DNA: TGTGCCAGCAGCTTAGGGTACCGGGACACGCCCTACGAGCAGTACTTC
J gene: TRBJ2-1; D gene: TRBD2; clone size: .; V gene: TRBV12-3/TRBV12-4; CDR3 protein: CASRTPGLEVNEQFF; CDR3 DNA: TGTGCCAGCCGAACTCCGGGACTAGAAGTCAATGAGCAGTTCTTC
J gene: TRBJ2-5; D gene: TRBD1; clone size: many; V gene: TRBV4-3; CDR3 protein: CASSQIAGGLQETQYF; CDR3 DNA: TGCGCCAGCAGCCAAATCGCAGGGGGTTTGCAAGAGACCCAGTACTTC
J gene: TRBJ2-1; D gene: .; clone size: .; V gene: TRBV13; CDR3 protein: CASIFPGYNEQFF; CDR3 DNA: TGTGCCAGCATCTTCCCGGGGTACAATGAGCAGTTCTTC
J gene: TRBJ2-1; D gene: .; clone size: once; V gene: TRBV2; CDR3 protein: CASKGDTNEQFF; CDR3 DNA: TGTGCCAGCAAAGGGGATACAAATGAGCAGTTCTTC
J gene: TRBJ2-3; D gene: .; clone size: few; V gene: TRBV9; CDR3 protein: CASSVDLGGRTDTQYF; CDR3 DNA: TGTGCCAGCAGCGTAGATTTAGGAGGTCGCACAGATACGCAGTATTTT
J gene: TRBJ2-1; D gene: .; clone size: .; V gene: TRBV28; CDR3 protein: CASSSGATGSYNEQFF; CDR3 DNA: TGTGCCAGCAGTTCAGGAGCGACAGGCTCCTACAATGAGCAGTTCTTC
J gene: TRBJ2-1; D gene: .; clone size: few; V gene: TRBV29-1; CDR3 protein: CSVEVIVSWEQFF; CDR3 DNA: TGCAGCGTTGAGGTTATAGTTAGCTGGGAGCAGTTCTTC
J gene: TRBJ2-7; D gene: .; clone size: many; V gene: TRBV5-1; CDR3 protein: CASSLDRAAYEQYF; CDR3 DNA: TGCGCCAGCAGCTTGGACCGGGCAGCCTACGAGCAGTACTTC
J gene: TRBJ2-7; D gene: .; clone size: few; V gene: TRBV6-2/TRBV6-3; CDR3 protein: CASRPNRSPSYEQYF; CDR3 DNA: TGTGCCAGCAGGCCCAACAGGAGTCCTTCCTACGAGCAGTACTTC
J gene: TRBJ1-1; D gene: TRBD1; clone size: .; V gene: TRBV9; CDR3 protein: CASKDSPQGGDMNTEAFF; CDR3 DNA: TGTGCCAGCAAAGACTCCCCCCAGGGGGGGGATATGAACACTGAAGCTTTCTTT
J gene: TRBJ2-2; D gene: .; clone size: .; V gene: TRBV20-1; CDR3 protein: CSARSLTAYSGELFF; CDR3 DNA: TGCAGTGCTAGGTCCCTGACAGCCTACAGCGGGGAGCTGTTTTTT
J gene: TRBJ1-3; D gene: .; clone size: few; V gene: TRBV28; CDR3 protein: CASSAPSGSSGNTIYF; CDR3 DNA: TGTGCCAGCTCTGCCCCATCCGGAAGCTCTGGAAACACCATATATTTT
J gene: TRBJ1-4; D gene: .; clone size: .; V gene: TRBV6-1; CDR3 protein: CASSGDRSNEKLFF; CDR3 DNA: TGTGCCAGCAGTGGCGACAGATCGAATGAAAAACTGTTTTTT
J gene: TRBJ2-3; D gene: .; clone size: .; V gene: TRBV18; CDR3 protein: CASSLSRWTDTQYF; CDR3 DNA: TGTGCCAGCTCCCTCTCAAGGTGGACAGATACGCAGTATTTT
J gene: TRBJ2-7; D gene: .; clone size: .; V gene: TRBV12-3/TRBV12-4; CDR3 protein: CASSFNRYEQYF; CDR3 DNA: TGTGCCAGCAGTTTCAACCGCTACGAGCAGTACTTC
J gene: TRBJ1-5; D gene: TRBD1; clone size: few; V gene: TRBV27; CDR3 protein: CASRQGAVNQPQHF; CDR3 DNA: TGTGCCAGCAGACAGGGGGCAGTGAATCAGCCCCAGCATTTT
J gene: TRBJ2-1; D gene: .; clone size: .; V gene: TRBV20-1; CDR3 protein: CSARGDPNLNEQFF; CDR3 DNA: TGCAGTGCTAGAGGGGATCCGAACCTTAATGAGCAGTTCTTC
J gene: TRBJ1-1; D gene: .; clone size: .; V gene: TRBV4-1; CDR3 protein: CASSQRGGVAEAFF; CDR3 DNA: TGCGCCAGCAGCCAAAGGGGAGGGGTCGCTGAAGCTTTCTTT
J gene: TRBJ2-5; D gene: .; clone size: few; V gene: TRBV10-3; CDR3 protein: CAISESRETQYF; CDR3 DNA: TGTGCCATCAGTGAGTCGAGGGAGACCCAGTACTTC
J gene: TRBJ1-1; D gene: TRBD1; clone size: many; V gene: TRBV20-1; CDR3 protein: CSARVTGEAEAFF; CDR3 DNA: TGCAGTGCTAGAGTAACAGGGGAGGCTGAAGCTTTCTTT
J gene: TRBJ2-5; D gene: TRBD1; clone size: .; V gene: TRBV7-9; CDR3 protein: CASRGQSQETQYF; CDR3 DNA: TGTGCCAGCAGGGGACAGTCACAAGAGACCCAGTACTTC
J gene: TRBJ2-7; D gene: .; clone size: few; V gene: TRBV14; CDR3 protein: CASSQGVGQWSSYEQYF; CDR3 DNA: TGTGCCAGCAGCCAAGGGGTTGGACAGTGGAGCTCCTACGAGCAGTACTTC
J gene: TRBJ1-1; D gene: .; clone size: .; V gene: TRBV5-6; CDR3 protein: CASRAGVTMNTEAFF; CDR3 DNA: TGTGCCAGCAGGGCCGGTGTCACCATGAACACTGAAGCTTTCTTT
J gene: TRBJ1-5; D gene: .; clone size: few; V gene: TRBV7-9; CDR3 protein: CASRLTTAGLYQPQHF; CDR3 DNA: TGTGCCAGCAGACTAACCACGGCGGGGTTGTATCAGCCCCAGCATTTT
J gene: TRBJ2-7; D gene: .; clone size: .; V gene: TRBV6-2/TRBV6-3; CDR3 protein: CASSYLAYEQYF; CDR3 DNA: TGTGCCAGCAGTTACCTCGCCTACGAGCAGTACTTC
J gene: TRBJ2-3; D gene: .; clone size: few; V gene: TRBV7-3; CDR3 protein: CASSPSMGKTQYF; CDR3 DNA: TGTGCCAGCAGTCCTTCTATGGGAAAGACGCAGTATTTT
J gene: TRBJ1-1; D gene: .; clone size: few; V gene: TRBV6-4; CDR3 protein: CASSDGGHTEAFF; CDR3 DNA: TGTGCCAGCAGTGACGGGGGGCACACTGAAGCTTTCTTT
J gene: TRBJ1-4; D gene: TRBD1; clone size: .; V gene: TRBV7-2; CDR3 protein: CASSPGTVDEKLFF; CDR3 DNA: TGTGCCAGCAGCCCCGGGACAGTGGATGAAAAACTGTTTTTT